What follows is one TCR beta chain and its context. Its specificity is unknown. Sequencing was performed with immunoSEQ multiplex PCR; in TCRdb, only in-frame clones are kept and a portion is missing. The table includes more than 20,000 clones, about 90% detected once. This sample was taken from a study of tissue T cells after allogeneic stem cell transplantation. Trimming removed 7 bases from V and 6 bases from J, with 7 bases in between. From germline, CDR1 is SNHLY and CDR2 FYNNEI. The CDR3 covers 11 residues. The study, taken as a whole, reports: Blood and spleen captured only part of the tissue TCR repertoire. Shared clones across patients were few; motif clustering revealed tissue-specific shared signatures. The study did not identify alloreactive or antigen-specific tissue TCRs, and some clones might be persisting host cells.

The receptor's source is a male donor older than 55 who later had graft-versus-host disease after an allogeneic stem cell transplant. The V and J genes are TRBV2 and TRBJ2-4; D is unclear. The specimen comprised blood, sampled before transplantation. The CDR3 loop reads CASNTLNIQYF. CDR3 sequence (DNA): TGTGCCAGCAACACCTTAAACATTCAGTACTTC.